These T cell receptor beta chains were read from a single sample in a study of control samples from healthy donors and cancer patients. Assay: immunoSEQ multiplex PCR; the TCRdb copy retains only in-frame clones and omits some. The sample carries about 130,000 clones, approximately 91% recorded once. Sequenced material: blood. Source of these receptors: a man aged 50 or older in good health. The CDR3 runs from the conserved cysteine through the conserved F or W. A D gene is named only where the DNA matches it firmly. Expanded clones get a size class; other rows say once, few or many, or leave the size out.

size,V,J,D,DNA,CDR3
few,TRBV5-1,TRBJ1-2,-,TGCGCCAGCAGCTTTCCGCAGGGAAATGGCTACACCTTC,CASSFPQGNGYTF
-,TRBV3-1/TRBV3-2,TRBJ2-2,TRBD1,TGTGCCAGCAGACGCTCCGGGACAGCGAACACCGGGGAGCTGTTTTTT,CASRRSGTANTGELFF
-,TRBV27,TRBJ2-5,TRBD1,TGTGCCAGCAGTTTCCACAGGGGGCTGGAGACCCAGTACTTC,CASSFHRGLETQYF
-,TRBV5-4,TRBJ2-6,-,TGTGCCAGCAGTTGGACCCCGGGAGGGGCCAACGTCCTGACTTTC,CASSWTPGGANVLTF
-,TRBV19,TRBJ2-2,-,TGTGCCAGCCGGCGGGCCGTCAACACCGGGGAGCTGTTTTTT,CASRRAVNTGELFF
-,TRBV2,TRBJ2-4,-,TGTGCCAGCCTAGGAATGTCCAAAAACATTCAGTACTTC,CASLGMSKNIQYF
-,TRBV4-2,TRBJ2-1,-,TGTGCCAGCAGCCAAGAGGGGCGGGGAATTGATGAGCAGTTCTTC,CASSQEGRGIDEQFF
-,TRBV7-2,TRBJ1-5,-,TGTGCCAGCAGCTTAGGGGGGCAGGGGAGTCAGCCCCAGCATTTT,CASSLGGQGSQPQHF
-,TRBV19,TRBJ2-5,TRBD2,TGTGCCAGTACTAGCGGGGGGCCTTTGGAGACCCAGTACTTC,CASTSGGPLETQYF
-,TRBV2,TRBJ2-7,-,TGTGCCAGTTTTTTCCAGCCGGACTCCTACGAGCAGTACTTC,CASFFQPDSYEQYF
few,TRBV9,TRBJ1-1,-,TGTGCCAGCAGCGTAGGTGAGAACACTGAAGCTTTCTTT,CASSVGENTEAFF
-,TRBV18,TRBJ2-7,-,TGTGCCAGCCAATGGAGGGAAATGGACTACGAGCAGTACTTC,CASQWREMDYEQYF
-,TRBV7-3,TRBJ2-5,-,TGTGCCAGCAGCTTAATTGGAGGGCACGACCAAGAGACCCAGTACTTC,CASSLIGGHDQETQYF
-,TRBV9,TRBJ1-2,-,TGTGCCAGCAGCGACGAATACCCAGGGTCCTATGGCTACACCTTC,CASSDEYPGSYGYTF
-,TRBV18,TRBJ2-7,-,TGTGCCAGCTCACCACTGTTGGGCAGGGGCTACGAGCAGTACTTC,CASSPLLGRGYEQYF
-,TRBV15,TRBJ2-3,TRBD2,TGTGCCACCAGCAGGCGCGGGGGGAGCACAGATACGCAGTATTTT,CATSRRGGSTDTQYF
-,TRBV19,TRBJ2-4,-,TGTGCCAGTAGTATAAGACTAGGGGTAGCCAAAAACATTCAGTACTTC,CASSIRLGVAKNIQYF
-,TRBV5-5,TRBJ2-7,-,TGTGCCAGCAGCTTGGCCGGACAAACAACCTACGAGCAGTACTTC,CASSLAGQTTYEQYF
-,TRBV7-9,TRBJ1-1,-,TGTGCCACCATCATGGGGGGAGGCACTGAAGCTTTCTTT,CATIMGGGTEAFF
-,TRBV6-5,TRBJ1-6,-,TGTGCCAGCAGTTACCGGGACGGTGGGTGGTCACCCCTCCACTTT,CASSYRDGGWSPLHF
-,TRBV7-8,TRBJ2-7,TRBD2,TGTGCCAGCAGCTTAGCGCAAGCGGGGGCCTCCTACGAGCAGTACTTC,CASSLAQAGASYEQYF
-,TRBV15,TRBJ1-2,-,TGTGCCACCAGCAGAGACGGGGGCGCTTGGGGCTACACCTTC,CATSRDGGAWGYTF
-,TRBV28,TRBJ2-3,-,TGTGCCAGCAACCGACAGACAGGCACAGATACGCAGTATTTT,CASNRQTGTDTQYF
few,TRBV7-9,TRBJ1-4,-,TGTGCCAGCAGCTTATTCCAGGGTAATGAAAAACTGTTTTTT,CASSLFQGNEKLFF
-,TRBV12-2,TRBJ1-4,-,TGTGCAAGTCTCAAAAGTTCAACTAATGAAAAACTGTTTTTT,CASLKSSTNEKLFF
-,TRBV30,TRBJ2-2,-,TGTGCCTGGAGTGTAGGGAGGAGCACCGGGGAGCTGTTTTTT,CAWSVGRSTGELFF
-,TRBV9,TRBJ2-7,-,TGTGCCAGCAGCCCTCGGGGACTCCCGGACTCCTACGAGCAGTACTTC,CASSPRGLPDSYEQYF
-,TRBV18,TRBJ2-1,TRBD2,TGTGCCAGCTCACCAAGGGGACTAGCGGGGGGCCCCTACAATGAGCAGTTCTTC,CASSPRGLAGGPYNEQFF
-,TRBV5-6,TRBJ2-5,TRBD2,TGTGCCAGCAGCTTGAGTCTGCGGACTAGCGGGGGAGAGACCCAGTACTTC,CASSLSLRTSGGETQYF
-,TRBV27,TRBJ2-3,-,TGTGCCAGCAGTTCCCCATTAGCGCAGTATTTT,CASSSPLAQYF
-,TRBV5-4,TRBJ1-2,-,TGTGCCAGCAGCTTGACAGACTATGGCTACACCTTC,CASSLTDYGYTF
few,TRBV3-1/TRBV3-2,TRBJ2-3,TRBD1,TGTGCCAGCAGCCAGAGGGGACAGGGAACGGATACGCAGTATTTT,CASSQRGQGTDTQYF
-,TRBV6-6,TRBJ1-2,-,TGTGCCAGCGGGTCAGGGTTCGGTGGCTACACCTTC,CASGSGFGGYTF
-,TRBV14,TRBJ1-2,TRBD1,TGTGCCAGCAGCCAAGACAGGGGGCAGAGGGGCTACACCTTC,CASSQDRGQRGYTF
-,TRBV12-5,TRBJ1-2,-,TGCGCTAGTGGCCCGCGGGGGGCACATATAGCTAACTATGGCTACACCTTC,CASGPRGAHIANYGYTF
once,TRBV9,TRBJ2-2,TRBD2,TGTGCCAGCAGCCTAGCGGGACGGAACACCGGGGAGCTGTTTTTT,CASSLAGRNTGELFF
-,TRBV9,TRBJ1-1,-,TGTGCCAGCAGCGTAGGAGGGTACACTGAAGCTTTCTTT,CASSVGGYTEAFF
-,TRBV28,TRBJ2-5,-,TGTGCCAGCAGTTTTCTCCAGACGGACCAAGAGACCCAGTACTTC,CASSFLQTDQETQYF
-,TRBV7-9,TRBJ2-5,-,TGTGCCAGCAGCTTAGGCGGGACCCAAGAGACCCAGTACTTC,CASSLGGTQETQYF
-,TRBV7-8,TRBJ2-1,TRBD2,TGTGCCAGCAGCTTAGCGAGGATAGCGGGGGGGACCGGCGTAGGGTACAATGAGCAGTTCTTC,CASSLARIAGGTGVGYNEQFF
-,TRBV6-5,TRBJ1-1,-,TGTGCCAGCAGTTACCGGGGTACGGGCACTGAAGCTTTCTTT,CASSYRGTGTEAFF
-,TRBV5-1,TRBJ1-6,-,TGCGCCAGCAGCTTGACGGACACCTGGAATTCACCCCTCCACTTT,CASSLTDTWNSPLHF
-,TRBV24-1,TRBJ1-2,-,TGTGCCACCAGTGACAGGACAGTGGCTGGCTACACCTTC,CATSDRTVAGYTF
-,TRBV7-9,TRBJ1-1,TRBD1,TGTGCCAGCAGCTCCGTAGGACAGGTTGGCACTGAAGCTTTCTTT,CASSSVGQVGTEAFF